Below, 27 T cell receptor beta chains from the same sample are listed, as sequenced in a study of T-cell memory formation after mild COVID-19. Via MiXCR, TCRdb re-called the 5' RACE reads, giving one row per CDR3 protein. This repertoire shows approximately 390,000 distinct CDR3 sequences, 16% found once; its top ten account for approximately 21%. Sequencing used PBMCs or a T cell subset sorted from them (not recorded which). All receptors derive from a man younger than 35 who had mild COVID-19 (a few samples of this study predate the infection). Cell type and time point are not known.

This clonotype was observed a few times. DNA of the CDR3: TGTGCCAGCTCCAAAGACGGGGGAGACCCACCCCTCCACTTT. Protein: CASSKDGGDPPLHF. The V call is TRBV18, the J call TRBJ1-6; tentatively, D is TRBD1 (5 bases). Germline CDR1 is KGHSH and CDR2 is LQKENI. The V gene lost 6 bases and the J gene lost 11 bases, with 17 bases spanning the gap. The CDR3 is 14 amino acids.

There are a few counts of this clonotype. J is TRBJ1-4 and V is TRBV12-3 or TRBV12-4; perhaps TRBD1 as D (5 bases). This CDR3 region has 14 residues. The V end was cut by 5 bases, the J end by 3 bases, with 10 bases between. This CDR3 reads CASSPRGANEKLFF. The CDR3 DNA reads as TGTGCCAGCAGTCCCAGAGGGGCTAATGAAAAACTGTTTTTT.

This rearrangement joins TRBV5-1 to TRBJ2-6, with no clear D. This CDR3 has 15 amino acids. The V gene lost 5 bases and the J gene lost 3 bases, with 12 bases spanning the gap. Germline-derived CDR1 and CDR2 are SGHRS and YFSETQ. The CDR3 bases are TGCGCCAGCAGTTCCCCCGTAAGTGGGGCCAACGTCCTGACTTTC. Translating it yields CASSSPVSGANVLTF.

The J gene is TRBJ2-4, the V gene TRBV12-3 or TRBV12-4, with D perhaps TRBD1 (5 bases). The CDR3 has 15 amino acids. V was cut by 5 bases and J by 2 bases, with 13 bases left in between. The CDR3 region has the DNA TGTGCCAGCAGTGCCCCGACAGTGACCAAAAACATTCAGTACTTC. Translating gives CASSAPTVTKNIQYF.

The CDR3 nucleotides read TGTGCCACTACGGGACAGTACAATGAGCAGTTCTTC. Protein product: CATTGQYNEQFF. The chain carries TRBV10-3 and TRBJ2-1; 7 bases are shared with TRBD1. Per the germline V gene, CDR1 is ENHRY and CDR2 is SYGVKD. The CDR3 has 12 amino acids. The V gene end was trimmed by 10 bases and the J gene end by 4 bases; junction bases not matched to a gene: 4.

This clonotype came up many times. This chain connects TRBV4-2 to TRBJ2-1; D unresolved. V was clipped by 0 bases and J by 7 bases, with 7 bases between them. This CDR3 is built from 13 residues. Germline CDR1 is LGHNA and CDR2 is YNFKEQ. The DNA of the CDR3 is TGTGCCAGCAGCCAAGATCGTACGAATGAGCAGTTCTTC. Encoded protein: CASSQDRTNEQFF.

The rearrangement links TRBV15 to TRBJ2-5; 11 bases fit TRBD2. Germline loops: CDR1 LNHNV, CDR2 YYDKDF (reference sequence). Trimming at V came to 1 base and at J to 6 bases, leaving 1 base not matched to a gene. The CDR3 is 14 amino acids. CDR3 DNA sequence: TGTGCCACCAGCAGAGGACTAGCGGGAAAGACCCAGTACTTC. This sequence encodes CATSRGLAGKTQYF.

This clonotype was detected only a few times. The rearrangement joins TRBV5-4 to TRBJ2-1, with D hard to call. The CDR3 has 13 residues. Germline assignment: CDR1 SGHNT and CDR2 YYREEE (reference sequence). The V end was cut by 1 base, the J end by 6 bases, with 8 bases between. As DNA, the CDR3 is TGTGCCAGCAGCTTGTTGGGCGTCAATGAGCAGTTCTTC. Protein sequence: CASSLLGVNEQFF.

Many counts were recorded for this clonotype. V and J are TRBV11-2 and TRBJ2-4; D remains ambiguous. The CDR3 runs to 13 residues. Germline values: CDR1 SGHAT, CDR2 FQNNGV. The V end was cut by 5 bases, the J end by 0 bases, with 5 bases between. The CDR3 sequence is CASSPRAKNIQYF. The CDR3 DNA reads TGTGCCAGCAGCCCCAGAGCCAAAAACATTCAGTACTTC.

This clonotype has just a few counts. This rearrangement joins TRBV4-3 to TRBJ2-2; no clear D gene. V was shortened by 1 base and J by 1 base, with 7 bases between the two germline ends. The CDR3 length is 15 residues. The germline V gene encodes CDR1 LGHNA and CDR2 YSLEER. The CDR3 sequence: CASSQAARNTGELFF. In DNA form, the CDR3 reads TGCGCCAGCAGCCAAGCAGCGAGGAACACCGGGGAGCTGTTTTTT.

This clonotype was recorded a few times. The rearrangement joins TRBV5-1 to TRBJ2-4; no clear D. This CDR3 has 17 amino acids. V was pared by 1 base and J by 1 base, with 15 bases between. Germline CDR1 reads SGHRS; CDR2 reads YFSETQ. The CDR3 protein is CASSLRTPEWAKNIQYF. The CDR3 DNA reads as TGCGCCAGCAGCTTGAGGACCCCCGAATGGGCCAAAAACATTCAGTACTTC.

The CDR3 nucleotides read TGCGCCAGCAGCTTTAGGCGAGGGGGACAGGGGAACTACGAGCAGTACTTC. This encodes CASSFRRGGQGNYEQYF. The rearrangement joins TRBV5-1 to TRBJ2-7; 10 nucleotides align to TRBD1. With 2 bases clipped from V and 3 bases from J, the junction kept 11 bases outside the gene matches. The CDR3 totals 17 residues. Germline CDR1 reads SGHRS; CDR2 reads YFSETQ.

This clonotype has just a few counts. The genes are TRBV7-2 and TRBJ2-7, with a weak D call TRBD2 (6 bases). The CDR3 is made up of 12 amino acids. Between the trimmed V and J ends, which lost 8 bases and 6 bases, there was a span of 14 bases. Germline V gene data show CDR1 as SGHTA and CDR2 as FQGNSA. For the CDR3, the DNA is TGTGCCAGCCGGGGGAGCCTCTTCGAGCAGTACTTC. Its protein product is CASRGSLFEQYF.

The table lists this clonotype with a few counts. The V and J genes are TRBV20-1 and TRBJ1-4, with 8 positions matching TRBD1. Germline CDR1 is DFQATT and CDR2 is SNEGSKA (reference sequence). Trimming at V came to 6 bases and at J to 0 bases, leaving 0 bases not matched to a gene. The CDR3 sequence is 13 residues long. CDR3 DNA: TGCAGTGCGGGACAGGCAACTAATGAAAAACTGTTTTTT. Protein: CSAGQATNEKLFF.

There are many counts of this clonotype. The genes are TRBV27 and TRBJ2-3; D possibly corresponds to TRBD2 (5 bases). The V end was cut by 6 bases, the J end by 3 bases, with 13 bases between. Germline V CDR1 and CDR2: MNHEY, SMNVEV (reference sequence). The CDR3 sequence is 14 residues long. The CDR3 bases are TGTGCCAGCAGGATGGGCAGGAGGACAGATACGCAGTATTTT. Translation gives CASRMGRRTDTQYF.

J is TRBJ2-1 and V is TRBV7-2; a possible D gene is TRBD1 (6 bases). V lost 7 bases, J lost 6 bases, and 13 bases lay in between. This CDR3 region has 13 residues. CDR1 and CDR2 from the germline V gene are SGHTA and FQGNSA. In DNA form, the CDR3 reads TGTGCCAGCACCCAGGGGTTCCGCAATGAGCAGTTCTTC. Protein product: CASTQGFRNEQFF.

This sequence joins TRBV5-1 and TRBJ1-2; D unresolved. Germline V gene sequence: CDR1 SGHRS, CDR2 YFSETQ. The CDR3 is made up of 12 amino acids. V was cut by 7 bases and J by 2 bases, with 9 bases left in between. CDR3 bases: TGCGCCAGCCAGGACGGGAACTATGGCTACACCTTC. Translating gives CASQDGNYGYTF.

J is TRBJ2-3 and V is TRBV11-1, with 7 positions matching TRBD2. This CDR3 region has 14 residues. Trimming removed 5 bases from V and 1 base from J; junction bases left unmatched: 3. Per germline, CDR1 SGHAT and CDR2 FQDESV (reference sequence). In nucleotides, the CDR3 is TGTGCCAGCAGCCGCAGCGGGGGCACAGATACGCAGTATTTT. Amino acids: CASSRSGGTDTQYF.

This clonotype was counted only a few times. This CDR3 reads CASSKGLAGGQETQYF. In DNA, the CDR3 is TGCGCCAGCAGCAAAGGACTAGCGGGGGGACAAGAGACCCAGTACTTC. J is TRBJ2-5 and V is TRBV5-1; the match to TRBD2 covers 14 bases. J lost 2 bases, V lost 4 bases, and 4 bases had no gene match. The CDR3 has 16 amino acids. Germline V gene lookup returns CDR1 SGHRS and CDR2 YFSETQ.

CDR3 sequence (DNA): TGTGCCAGCAGCCCCGTCCCGACTGGGGCCAACGTCCTGACTTTC. It specifies CASSPVPTGANVLTF. The chain couples TRBV12-3 or TRBV12-4 to TRBJ2-6; D ambiguous. This CDR3 spans 15 amino acids. The germline V and J ends were trimmed by 6 bases and 2 bases, with 11 bases remaining between them.

The sample holds many counts of this clonotype. This sequence joins TRBV5-1 and TRBJ2-7, with D maybe TRBD2 (6 bases). V gave up 0 bases and J gave up 5 bases, with 21 bases separating them. In germline, CDR1 is SGHRS, CDR2 YFSETQ. The CDR3 is made up of 17 amino acids. The CDR3 DNA follows: TGCGCCAGCAGCTTGGGATGGGCGTCTGGGGGGAAGGACGAGCAGTACTTC. This encodes CASSLGWASGGKDEQYF. Using reference TRBV5-1 and TRBJ2-7 for the parts outside the CDR3, the full variable domain is KAGVTQTPRYLIKTRGQQVTLSCSPISGHRSVSWYQQTPGQGLQFLFEYFSETQRNKGNFPGRFSGRQFSNSRSEMNVSTLELGDSALYLCASSLGWASGGKDEQYFGPGTRLTVT.

The J gene is TRBJ1-1, the V gene TRBV6-5; 12 nucleotides agree with TRBD1. J was trimmed by 6 bases and V by 4 bases; bases with no gene match: 12. Germline CDR1 reads MNHEY; CDR2 reads SVGAGI. This CDR3 is 17 amino acids long. CDR3 protein: CASSSTGTGGPWAEAFF. The CDR3 DNA is TGTGCCAGCAGTTCCACCGGGACAGGGGGCCCTTGGGCTGAAGCTTTCTTT.

The chain has TRBV20-1 and TRBJ2-5; D uncertain. The CDR3 spans 13 residues. Germline V gives CDR1 DFQATT, CDR2 SNEGSKA (reference sequence). The V end lost 3 bases, the J end lost 1 base, and 9 bases lay between the germline ends. CDR3 bases: TGCAGTGCTAGGTCCCGAATCCAAGAGACCCAGTACTTC. Translated: CSARSRIQETQYF.

The rearrangement links TRBV4-3 to TRBJ2-2; the D call may be TRBD1 or TRBD2 (6 bases each). The CDR3 runs to 15 residues. V lost 0 bases and J 4 bases, leaving 9 bases between the germline ends. The germline V gene encodes CDR1 LGHNA and CDR2 YSLEER. CDR3 residues: CASSQEQGGTGELFF. CDR3 coding DNA: TGCGCCAGCAGCCAAGAACAGGGAGGCACCGGGGAGCTGTTTTTT.

This clonotype has just a few counts. The chain employs TRBV3-1 and TRBJ2-1, with TRBD2 matching over 9 bases. V lost 3 bases and J lost 10; bases outside the gene matches: 10. The CDR3 is made up of 15 amino acids. The germline gives CDR1 LGHDT, CDR2 YNNKEL (reference sequence). The CDR3 sequence is CASSQVLAGVGEQFF. The CDR3 region has the DNA TGTGCCAGCAGCCAGGTTTTAGCGGGGGTTGGGGAGCAGTTCTTC.

This clonotype came up a few times. The chain recombines TRBV20-1 with TRBJ1-2; perhaps TRBD1 as D (6 bases). The germline V gene has CDR1 DFQATT and CDR2 SNEGSKA (reference sequence). This CDR3 has 13 residues. The germline V and J ends were trimmed by 5 bases and 8 bases, with 18 bases remaining between them. CDR3 amino acids: CSAPRGAAGGYTF. The CDR3 coding sequence is TGCAGTGCTCCCCGGGGGGCCGCGGGGGGCTACACCTTC.

This clonotype was counted only a few times. The chain has TRBV11-2 and TRBJ2-3; maybe TRBD1 (6 bases). The CDR3 is 15 residues long. CDR1 SGHAT and CDR2 FQNNGV come from the germline V gene. V lost 5 bases and J 2 bases, leaving 14 bases between the germline ends. The CDR3 sequence: CASSPQGSYTDTQYF. CDR3 in DNA: TGTGCCAGCAGCCCCCAGGGGTCCTACACAGATACGCAGTATTTT.